These T cell receptor beta chains were read from a single sample in a study of shared clonotypes between healthy human individuals. Repertoires were generated with immunoSEQ multiplex PCR, while TCRdb's copy carries only in-frame clones and drops some. Of a few million clones detected, around 93% appear once; the ten largest clones hold about 1.7%. The sequenced sample was naive CD8+ T cells from PBMCs. Source of these receptors: a man between 18 and 35 years old in good health. Some clones in this sample may be carry-over from other donors' samples. The CDR3 runs from the conserved cysteine through the conserved F or W. Each record gives: D gene, V gene, clone size, J gene, CDR3 DNA, CDR3 protein. D genes are given only for firm matches. Size is stated for part of the rows, as once, few or many counts, or as a class when the clone is expanded.

TRBD1	TRBV4-3	NA	TRBJ2-1	TGCGCCAGCAGCCATGGACAGGGGCAATACGAGCAGTTCTTC	CASSHGQGQYEQFF
NA	TRBV29-1	NA	TRBJ2-1	TGCAGCGTTGCTCCCGGGACATCATACAATGAGCAGTTCTTC	CSVAPGTSYNEQFF
NA	TRBV6-1	once	TRBJ2-5	TGTGCCAGCAGTGAAAGGGGGATTGCAGAGACCCAGTACTTC	CASSERGIAETQYF
NA	TRBV9	NA	TRBJ1-1	TGTGCCAGCAGCGTAGACGGGGGGAGGGCCGACGCTTTCTTT	CASSVDGGRADAFF
NA	TRBV6-1	once	TRBJ2-7	TGTGCCAGCAGTGAAGGTCCAGGGATGTACGAGCAGTACTTC	CASSEGPGMYEQYF
NA	TRBV28	NA	TRBJ1-2	TGTGCCAGCAGTTTAGTTATGAAGTCCTATGGCTACACCTTC	CASSLVMKSYGYTF
NA	TRBV6-5	NA	TRBJ2-1	TGTGCCAGCAGTTACTCGCGCGGGTCCTACAATGAGCAGTTCTTC	CASSYSRGSYNEQFF
TRBD1	TRBV27	NA	TRBJ2-1	TGTGCCAGCAGTCCGGGACAGTCGCCCTACAATGAGCAGTTCTTC	CASSPGQSPYNEQFF
NA	TRBV7-9	NA	TRBJ2-1	TGTGCCAGCAGATGGGCAGGTAACAATGAGCAGTTCTTC	CASRWAGNNEQFF
TRBD1	TRBV6-5	NA	TRBJ2-3	TGTGCCAGCAGACCTGGGACAGCTAGCACAGATACGCAGTATTTT	CASRPGTASTDTQYF
NA	TRBV2	NA	TRBJ2-5	TGTGCCAGCCAAGGTCGAGAGACCCAGTACTTC	CASQGRETQYF
NA	TRBV28	NA	TRBJ1-5	TGTGCCAGCAGTTCAAGGGGGGGCTGGGTAAGACAGCCCCAGCATTTT	CASSSRGGWVRQPQHF
NA	TRBV5-1	NA	TRBJ1-1	TGCGCCAGCCAACCTTCTCTGGGGAACATGAACACTGAAGCTTTCTTT	CASQPSLGNMNTEAFF
NA	TRBV7-9	NA	TRBJ2-7	TGTGCCAGCAGCTTATCGGGGGACACCTCCTACGAGCAGTACTTC	CASSLSGDTSYEQYF
TRBD2	TRBV29-1	NA	TRBJ2-1	TGCAGCGTTATAGCACTAGCGGGAGTCTACAATGAGCAGTTCTTC	CSVIALAGVYNEQFF
TRBD1	TRBV19	NA	TRBJ1-2	TGTGCCAGTAGCCCTTCCGGGACAGGGGCACGTGGCTACACCTTC	CASSPSGTGARGYTF
NA	TRBV7-9	NA	TRBJ2-1	TGTGCCAGCAGCTTACCACCACCGCCCGCCAATGAGCAGTTCTTC	CASSLPPPPANEQFF
NA	TRBV10-3	NA	TRBJ2-7	TGTGCCATCAGTGAAGGCTTGAGCTACGAGCAGTACTTC	CAISEGLSYEQYF
NA	TRBV7-9	NA	TRBJ2-7	TGTGCCAGCAGCCTCATGGGGAGAGACTACAACTACGAGCAGTACTTC	CASSLMGRDYNYEQYF
TRBD1	TRBV19	NA	TRBJ2-7	TGTGCCAGTAGTTCTTTCCCCGGGACAGGGGGCAGCGGGAACGAGCAGTACTTC	CASSSFPGTGGSGNEQYF
TRBD2	TRBV5-6	NA	TRBJ2-1	TGTGCCAGCAGCTTGGGCGGGAGGCTCACCAATGAGCAGTTCTTC	CASSLGGRLTNEQFF
TRBD1	TRBV4-3	NA	TRBJ1-2	TGCGCCAGCAGCCAAGGGAGACAGGGCCCTGGCTACACCTTC	CASSQGRQGPGYTF
NA	TRBV7-9	NA	TRBJ2-7	TGTGCCAGCAGCATGGGGGCATCCTACGAGCAGTACTTC	CASSMGASYEQYF
NA	TRBV27	NA	TRBJ2-1	TGTGCCAGCAGTTTATCAGAACAGGGCGGCTCCTACAATGAGCAGTTCTTC	CASSLSEQGGSYNEQFF
NA	TRBV19	NA	TRBJ2-1	TGTGCCAGTAGTATCGGATACAATGAGCAGTTCTTC	CASSIGYNEQFF
TRBD1	TRBV5-8	NA	TRBJ1-4	TGTGCCAGCAGCCACACAGAAGACAGGGGGTTTGGTGAAAAACTGTTTTTT	CASSHTEDRGFGEKLFF
NA	TRBV18	NA	TRBJ1-3	TGTGCCAGCTCACCATCGAGCAAGGCGAAAGCATCTGGAAACACCATATATTTT	CASSPSSKAKASGNTIYF
NA	TRBV27	NA	TRBJ2-3	TGTGCCAGCAGTTTAGGGCTAGCCAGCACAGATACGCAGTATTTT	CASSLGLASTDTQYF
TRBD2	TRBV5-1	NA	TRBJ2-7	TGCGCCAGCAGCATACGGCCGGCTAGCGGGAGGAGGGACGAGCAGTACTTC	CASSIRPASGRRDEQYF
NA	TRBV7-2	NA	TRBJ2-7	TGTGCCAGCAGCTTAAAACTGGTAACCTACGAGCAGTACTTC	CASSLKLVTYEQYF
NA	TRBV27	NA	TRBJ1-2	TGTGCCAGCAGTTCCTCTAACTATGGCTACACCTTC	CASSSSNYGYTF
NA	TRBV27	NA	TRBJ2-1	TGTGCCAGCAGGATCTTCCCAGGTTCTTACAATGAGCAGTTCTTC	CASRIFPGSYNEQFF
NA	TRBV11-2	NA	TRBJ2-7	TGTGCCAGCAGTACAGAGAGAGGGAGATCCTACGAGCAGTACTTC	CASSTERGRSYEQYF